The 4 T cell receptor beta chains below were found in one sample sequenced in a study of beta chain features in type 1 diabetes. Study findings and constraints: Shortening of TCRB CDR3s, moderate but significant, appeared in all four CD4+ subsets of Type 1 diabetes patients.

The entirety of the isolated RNA underwent reverse transcription, so expressed TCRB transcripts were sequenced. The method was immunoSEQ multiplex PCR; TCRdb's version includes in-frame clones alone and lacks a portion of them. The sample comprises 600,000 to 700,000 clones, 9.5% to 15% of which are singletons, and about 0.11% rests with the top ten. Their specific antigens are unknown. Sequences were obtained from naive CD4+ T cells from blood. All receptors derive from a man aged 25 to 40 with type 1 diabetes.

The chain has TRBV5-4 and TRBJ2-4; the D gene is possibly TRBD1 (5 bases). This CDR3 is 15 amino acids long. Trimming shortened V by 1 base and J by 1 base, and 9 bases separated the two germline ends. Per germline, CDR1 SGHNT and CDR2 YYREEE (reference sequence). CDR3 sequence: CASSLTAGAKNIQYF. The CDR3 DNA reads as TGTGCCAGCAGCTTGACAGCAGGGGCCAAAAACATTCAGTACTTC.

This sequence joins TRBV7-2 and TRBJ1-1, with unresolved D. The CDR3 totals 15 residues. Trimming took off 5 bases at V and 1 base at J, with 14 bases between the two ends. The germline V gene encodes CDR1 SGHTA and CDR2 FQGNSA. The CDR3 is CASSRRAAANTEAFF. CDR3 bases: TGTGCCAGCAGCCGAAGGGCTGCGGCGAACACTGAAGCTTTCTTT.

The rearrangement uses TRBV6-6 and TRBJ2-3; 9 bases are shared with TRBD1. The J segment lost 3 bases and the V segment lost 0 bases, leaving 4 bases of the junction unmatched. The CDR3 extends over 16 amino acids. CDR1 and CDR2 from the germline V gene are MNHNY and SVGAGI (reference sequence). In DNA form, the CDR3 reads TGTGCCAGCAGTTACTCGGGACAGGGCAATACAGATACGCAGTATTTT. Translation gives CASSYSGQGNTDTQYF.

With respect to this clone: Distinct nucleotide sequences in the sample also encode this CDR3. The CDR3 nucleotides read TGTGCCAGCACCCCAGACAGGGCAACTGAAGCTTTCTTT. Translating gives CASTPDRATEAFF. The chain recombines TRBV7-9 with TRBJ1-1; 7 bases are a match to TRBD1. V dropped 7 bases and J dropped 5; count of bases not matched to a gene: 7. From germline, CDR1 is SEHNR and CDR2 FQNEAQ (reference sequence). The CDR3 runs 13 residues.